The sample holds one count of the clone carrying this T cell receptor (beta chain). Germline V gene lookup returns CDR1 LNHNV and CDR2 YYDKDF (reference sequence). With 0 bases removed from V and 1 base from J, the gap between germline ends came to 3 bases. The length of the CDR3 is 13 residues. The sample comes from a study of blood T cell repertoires in COVID-19. Study-wide background: The analysed material was cDNA or gDNA that came from T cells, B-cell-depleted T cells, or PBMCs.

This table comes from immunoSEQ multiplex PCR, and its TCRdb copy is limited to in-frame clones, with some not included. The repertoire includes fewer than 20,000 clones, approximately 93% of them detected once, and about 4% sits in the top ten. The chain carries TRBV15 and TRBJ1-1; no clear D. The receptor was isolated from a woman between 50 and 59 years old with active COVID-19. Material for sequencing was peripheral blood. CDR3 protein: CATSRDRNTEAFF. The CDR3 nucleotides read TGTGCCACCAGCAGAGACAGGAACACTGAAGCTTTCTTT.